This T cell receptor beta chain derives from a study of T cell responses to AZD1222 COVID-19 vaccine. CDR1 and CDR2 from the germline V gene are LGHNA and YSLEER. V lost 3 bases and J lost 4; bases outside the gene matches: 16. This CDR3 comprises 18 residues. Study results and limitations: Repertoires were obtained only post-peak T cell response. Once two AZD1222 doses were given, Spike-specific TCR breadth and depth went up. The donor group comprised mostly white British people and more females; the analysis possibly underestimated clonal diversity. Unmutated variant regions are reportedly the target of nearly half of TCRs that are spike-specific.

Regarding this clone: Its antigen is as yet unknown.

Assay used: immunoSEQ multiplex PCR; TCRdb lists only in-frame clones, some missing. The table has over 100,000 clones, roughly 86% seen once. The chain links TRBV4-3 to TRBJ1-2; 8 nucleotides line up with TRBD1. This TCR was recovered from an adult who received the AZD1222 COVID-19 vaccine. This specimen consisted of peripheral blood, obtained 28 days after the second AZD1222 dose. The CDR3, as DNA: TGCGCCAGCAGCCACCCATCATATGACAGGGGTTTGGGCTATGGCTACACCTTC. It yields the protein CASSHPSYDRGLGYGYTF.